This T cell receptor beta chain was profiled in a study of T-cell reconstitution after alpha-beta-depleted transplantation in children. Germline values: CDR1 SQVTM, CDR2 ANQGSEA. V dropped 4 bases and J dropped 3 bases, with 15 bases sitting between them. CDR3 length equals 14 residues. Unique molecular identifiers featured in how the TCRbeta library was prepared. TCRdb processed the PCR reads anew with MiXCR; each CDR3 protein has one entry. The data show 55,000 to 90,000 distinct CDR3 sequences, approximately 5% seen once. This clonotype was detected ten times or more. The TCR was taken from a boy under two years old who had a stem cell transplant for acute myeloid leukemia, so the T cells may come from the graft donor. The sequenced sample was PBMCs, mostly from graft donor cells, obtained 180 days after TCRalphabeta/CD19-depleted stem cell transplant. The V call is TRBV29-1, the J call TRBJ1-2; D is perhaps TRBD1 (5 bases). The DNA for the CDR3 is TGCAGCGTTGTCCCCGACAGAGGTGACTATGGCTACACCTTC. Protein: CSVVPDRGDYGYTF.